This T cell receptor beta chain was sequenced in a study of beta chain features in type 1 diabetes. Whole-study context: Patients were similar to healthy donors in age and gender (as well as in cell yields). Study outcomes and limitations: All four CD4+ subsets from Type 1 diabetes patients carried moderately but significantly shorter TCRB CDR3s. Type 1 diabetes patients had VDJ junctions that carried fewer insertions and more deletions.

Germline V gene lookup returns CDR1 SEHNR and CDR2 FQNEAQ (reference sequence). The CDR3 covers 13 residues. Trimming cost V 2 bases and J 1 base, with 5 bases left between them. This clone came up a few times. Its antigen is not identified. Within the sample, other DNA sequences also encode this same CDR3. What was sequenced were expressed TCRB transcripts, since all of the isolated RNA had been reverse transcribed. Produced via immunoSEQ multiplex PCR; TCRdb's table is partial and in-frame only. This table holds around 600,000 clones, around 12% found once. The sequencing sample was made of naive CD4+ T cells from blood. This TCR derives from a man aged 25-45 years with type 1 diabetes. V gene TRBV7-9 combines with J gene TRBJ2-5, with D uncertain. CDR3 residues: CASSLLSQETQYF. The CDR3 DNA reads TGTGCCAGCAGCTTACTGAGCCAAGAGACCCAGTACTTC. Together with reference TRBV7-9 and TRBJ2-5, the CDR3 gives the full variable domain: DTGVSQNPRHKITKRGQNVTFRCDPISEHNRLYWYRQTLGQGPEFLTYFQNEAQLEKSRLLSDRFSAERPKGSFSTLEIQRTEQGDSAMYLCASSLLSQETQYFGPGTRLLVL.